This T cell receptor (beta chain) was obtained from a study of shared clonotypes between healthy human individuals. This CDR3 has 15 amino acids. Germline values: CDR1 MNHEY, CDR2 SVGAGI. Between the trimmed V and J ends, which lost 5 bases and 2 bases, there was a span of 15 bases. Method: immunoSEQ multiplex PCR; TCRdb's copy keeps in-frame clones and lacks some. The table has roughly 2.5 million clones, roughly nine tenths seen once. Input material: naive CD4+ T cells sorted from blood. Subset reported: CD45RA+ positively selected. This receptor was taken from a man younger than 30 in good health. The chain recombines TRBV6-5 with TRBJ1-2; the D is unclear. The CDR3 protein is CASSRGGQKNYGYTF. Here the CDR3 DNA reads TGTGCCAGCAGTCGCGGAGGGCAGAAGAACTATGGCTACACCTTC.